This T cell receptor beta chain was sequenced in a study of blood T cell repertoires in COVID-19 (dated by TCRdb to the early 2020s). As for the study more broadly: The collaborator samples originated in the United States, Italy and Spain and spanned the acute and convalescent phases of COVID-19. Subjects who had been exposed to COVID-19, were actively infected with it, or had recovered from it provided the deeply sampled blood TCRbeta repertoires that made up the dataset. Where HLA class I and class II types were available, the types were taken from metadata supplied by the sample provider, not from assay-based typing. The material from the prospective study consisted of cDNA or gDNA derived from T cells, B-cell-depleted T cells, or PBMCs. A freely available public database, intended as a resource for researchers studying the immune response to SARS-CoV-2, is where the repertoires were released. The sample metadata nearly always contained a de-identified subject ID, COVID-19 status, age in years and sex. The samples were drawn from the first 160 participants of the ongoing ImmuneRACE study and from some 1,300 subjects provided by 6 global collaborators.

Findings and caveats that apply to the study as a whole: The quantity of clinical and demographic metadata differed by source and by participant and was supplied without curation.

The CDR3, from cysteine to phenylalanine, totals 18 residues. This entry keeps only the CDR3 DNA: 54 bases, framed from base 1. V sheds 1 base and J sheds 2 bases, leaving 20 bases between their ends. Via the germline V gene, CDR1 is MGHRA and CDR2 YSYEKL. There are a few counts of this clone. There is no known antigen for this receptor. Nothing much larger sits one base from this clone, and base qualities are not available. Participants in the prospective study were aged 18 to 89 years, lived in 24 United States geographic areas, and enrolled through a virtual design. In the prospective study, participants were assigned to cohorts based on the clinical history participants reported in a screening survey and a study questionnaire. A participant counted as exposed if, within 2 weeks of entering the study, that participant had been in contact with someone who had a PCR-confirmed or clinician-diagnosed COVID-19 case. In the prospective study, whole blood, serum and a nasopharyngeal or oropharyngeal swab were collected from each participant by mobile phlebotomists. Participants in the prospective study had the option to provide additional blood draws and questionnaires over a roughly 2-month period. Prospective study blood samples were shipped either frozen or at room temperature before DNA extraction.

The immunoSEQ Assay, a bias-controlled multiplex PCR, was used to amplify TCRbeta CDR3 regions from genomic DNA. In the authors' own workflow: The number of nucleated cells in each sample was estimated from the amplification of reference gene primers within the assay. To quantify the absolute abundance of each unique TCRbeta CDR3 rearrangement, sequence reads were collapsed and filtered. Productive Simpson clonality was computed per sample as the square root of Simpson's diversity index over productive rearrangements. Entries here come from immuneACCESS through TCRdb and include only in-frame sequences with V and J called. Some clones fail to appear in such tables; in the studies checked, an unresolved V gene covers under half of the shortfall, and the cause of the remainder is unknown. That table gives V, J and clone size, and the DNA gave D and trimming. Across this sample there are about 250,000 clones, with approximately 88% seen only once. The ten largest clones represent 2.5% to 3.5% of the sample.

This TCR came from a woman in her thirties or forties who had been exposed to COVID-19. The chain was built from TRBV4-1 and TRBJ1-2; the D gene assignment is ambiguous. Sequenced sample: PBMCs or T cells enriched from blood (not recorded which). The CDR3 region has the sequence CASSQVRGSLIHNYGYTF. The nucleotides read TGCGCCAGCAGCCAAGTACGGGGATCCCTAATCCACAACTATGGCTACACCTTC.